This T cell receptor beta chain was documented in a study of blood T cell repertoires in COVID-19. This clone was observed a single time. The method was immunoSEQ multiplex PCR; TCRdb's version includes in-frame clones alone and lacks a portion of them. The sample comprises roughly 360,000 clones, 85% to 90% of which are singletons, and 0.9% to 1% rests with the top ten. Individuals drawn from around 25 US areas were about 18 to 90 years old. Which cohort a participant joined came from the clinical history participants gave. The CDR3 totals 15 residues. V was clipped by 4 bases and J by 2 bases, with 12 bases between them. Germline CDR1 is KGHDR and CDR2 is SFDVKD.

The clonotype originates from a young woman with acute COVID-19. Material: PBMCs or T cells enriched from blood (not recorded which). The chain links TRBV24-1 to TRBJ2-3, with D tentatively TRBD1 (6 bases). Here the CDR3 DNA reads TGTGCCACCAGTGACAACAGGGTTGCCACAGATACGCAGTATTTT. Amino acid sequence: CATSDNRVATDTQYF.